These T cell receptor beta chains were read from a single sample in a study of blood T cell repertoires in COVID-19. Here immunoSEQ multiplex PCR was the method, and the copy in TCRdb shows in-frame clones only, minus some. The data contain about 160,000 clones, about 80% of them singletons. The sequencing input was peripheral blood. The source of these receptors is a woman in her 40s with COVID-19, enrolled during active disease. CDR3s include the opening cysteine and the closing phenylalanine or tryptophan. The order of the fields is D gene, V gene, clone size, J gene, CDR3 DNA, CDR3 protein. A D gene is named only where the DNA matches it firmly. Clone size is not always given. Where it is, it says once, few, many or a class for expanded clones.

.	TRBV28	.	TRBJ2-5	TGTGCCAGCAGTTTAATGACAGACCAAGAGACCCAGTACTTC	CASSLMTDQETQYF
.	TRBV11-2	once	TRBJ2-2	TGTGCCAGCAGCTTTTGGGTGGTCGTAGCGAGCACCGGGGAGCTGTTTTTT	CASSFWVVVASTGELFF
.	TRBV29-1	.	TRBJ1-1	TGCAGCGTGTATTTGGCCACTGAAGCTTTCTTT	CSVYLATEAFF
TRBD2	TRBV6-6	.	TRBJ2-5	TGTGCCAGCAGACAAGCCTCACCGGGAGGGACCCAGTACTTC	CASRQASPGGTQYF
TRBD2	TRBV3-1/TRBV3-2	.	TRBJ2-3	TGTGCCAGCAGCCCAACCGCCGGGGGCGGGGGGGCAGGGGCAGATACGCAGTATTTT	CASSPTAGGGGAGADTQYF
.	TRBV29-1	.	TRBJ2-7	TGCAGCGTTGAAGGGGGAGATGACTACGAGCAGTACTTC	CSVEGGDDYEQYF
TRBD2	TRBV6-2/TRBV6-3	few	TRBJ2-1	TGTGCCAGCAGTTACTTGCAAGGGGGAACTAGCGGGGGGACCAACTACAATGAGCAGTTCTTC	CASSYLQGGTSGGTNYNEQFF
.	TRBV2	.	TRBJ1-1	TGTGCCAGCAGTGTGTCGCGAGGCGAACCAATGAACACTGAAGCTTTCTTT	CASSVSRGEPMNTEAFF
.	TRBV21-1	.	TRBJ1-1	TGTGCCAGCAGCCACCTCGGGGGCACTGAAGCTTTCTTT	CASSHLGGTEAFF
.	TRBV27	.	TRBJ2-2	TGTGCCAGCAGTCGGATAACTAGTCCCGGGGAGCTGTTTTTT	CASSRITSPGELFF
TRBD1	TRBV7-8	few	TRBJ1-1	TGTGCCAGCAGCCCCAATCCGGGACAGACTGAAGCTTTCTTT	CASSPNPGQTEAFF
.	TRBV29-1	.	TRBJ1-2	TGCAGCGTTGCGGGCGTAGGGGTTGAGTATGGCTACACCTTC	CSVAGVGVEYGYTF
TRBD2	TRBV18	.	TRBJ2-3	TGTGCCAGCTCATCGGGACTAGCGGGAGGCACTAGCACAGATACGCAGTATTTT	CASSSGLAGGTSTDTQYF
TRBD2	TRBV19	.	TRBJ2-7	TGTGCCAGTAGTCTGTCACTAGCGGGAGACTACGAGCAGTACTTC	CASSLSLAGDYEQYF
.	TRBV27	.	TRBJ1-5	TGTGCCAGCAGTTTGAGGGTGGGACTCCAGCATTTT	CASSLRVGLQHF
TRBD1	TRBV19	.	TRBJ2-5	TGTGCCAGTAGCCCCAGGGGGCAAGAGACCCAGTACTTC	CASSPRGQETQYF
.	TRBV2	.	TRBJ2-1	TGTGCCAGCAGTGGGCCCTACAATGAGCAGTTCTTC	CASSGPYNEQFF
TRBD1	TRBV19	.	TRBJ2-1	TGTGCCAGTAGTAGGGGGAAACGGGACAGGGGGAGTGAGCAGTTCTTC	CASSRGKRDRGSEQFF
TRBD1	TRBV15	.	TRBJ1-2	TGTGCCACCAGCAGCCCAGGACAGGGCTATAGCTACACCTTC	CATSSPGQGYSYTF
.	TRBV2	.	TRBJ2-3	TGTGCCAGCAGTGAAGATTTAACTAGATCAGATACGCAGTATTTT	CASSEDLTRSDTQYF
TRBD1	TRBV19	.	TRBJ2-2	TGTGCCAGTAGATCGACAGGGGGGGGAACCGGGGAGCTGTTTTTT	CASRSTGGGTGELFF
TRBD1	TRBV6-5	.	TRBJ1-1	TGTGCCAGCAGCCTACTGTGGGACAGGGTTGCTTTCTTT	CASSLLWDRVAFF
.	TRBV10-1	.	TRBJ1-2	TGCGCCAGCAGTGAGTCGCCAGACAACACCTATGGCTACACCTTC	CASSESPDNTYGYTF
.	TRBV28	.	TRBJ2-7	TGTGCCAGCAGCCTCCCAAAAGGACTTACTTACGAGCAGTACTTC	CASSLPKGLTYEQYF
TRBD1	TRBV30	.	TRBJ2-2	TGTGCCTCCTCCGGGACAGTAGGCGCCGGGGAGCTGTTTTTT	CASSGTVGAGELFF
.	TRBV5-1	.	TRBJ2-1	TGCGCCAGCAGCTTGGGGCAGGGGTACTACAATGAGCAGTTCTTC	CASSLGQGYYNEQFF
TRBD1	TRBV3-1/TRBV3-2	.	TRBJ1-3	TGTGCCAGCAGCCAAAAGGGGGCGCGAAACACCATATATTTT	CASSQKGARNTIYF
TRBD2	TRBV6-2/TRBV6-3	.	TRBJ2-1	TGTGCCAGCAGTTCCTCTAGCGGGAGAAGTGGCAATGAGCAGTTCTTC	CASSSSSGRSGNEQFF
.	TRBV19	.	TRBJ1-1	TGTGCCAGTAGTATTCGGTATTACACTGAAGCTTTCTTT	CASSIRYYTEAFF
.	TRBV27	.	TRBJ1-5	TGTGCCAGCAGCGTGAACGGGGTGAGCAATCAGCCCCAGCATTTT	CASSVNGVSNQPQHF
.	TRBV24-1	.	TRBJ2-2	TGTGCCACCAGTGGGGGCGGCGGGGAGCTGTTTTTT	CATSGGGGELFF
TRBD1	TRBV19	.	TRBJ2-3	TGTGCCAGTAGCAGGGACAGTTATGGGAGCACAGATACGCAGTATTTT	CASSRDSYGSTDTQYF